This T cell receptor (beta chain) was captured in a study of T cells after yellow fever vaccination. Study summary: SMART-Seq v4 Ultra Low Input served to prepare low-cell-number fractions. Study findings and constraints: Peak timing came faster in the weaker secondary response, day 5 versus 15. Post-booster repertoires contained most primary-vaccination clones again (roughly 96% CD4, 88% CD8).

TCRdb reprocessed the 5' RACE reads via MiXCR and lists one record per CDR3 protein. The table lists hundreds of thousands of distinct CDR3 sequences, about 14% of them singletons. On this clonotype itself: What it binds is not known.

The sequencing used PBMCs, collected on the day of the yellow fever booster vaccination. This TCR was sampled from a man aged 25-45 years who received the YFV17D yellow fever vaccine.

The CDR3 loop reads CASSVGEAGGYQETQYF. The CDR3 nucleotides are TGTGCCAGCAGCGTAGGAGAGGCGGGAGGGTACCAAGAGACCCAGTACTTC. The gene calls are TRBV9 and TRBJ2-5; 9 nucleotides match TRBD2. J gave up 0 bases and V 0 bases, and 6 bases lay outside the gene matches. This CDR3 is built from 17 residues. Germline V CDR1 and CDR2: SGDLS, YYNGEE.